The 7 T cell receptor beta chains in this list originate from one sample, sequenced in a study of blood T cell repertoires in COVID-19. Profiled with immunoSEQ multiplex PCR; TCRdb holds only in-frame clones, not every one. The table has roughly 57,000 clones, 87% seen once. The sample taken for sequencing was peripheral blood. Every receptor here comes from a man aged 55 to 70 with active or convalescent COVID-19.

The chain combines TRBV7-3 with TRBJ2-2, with TRBD1 identical over 9 bases. V shed 2 bases, J shed 6 bases, and the junction held 4 bases outside the gene matches. The CDR3 covers 15 residues. Germline V CDR1 and CDR2: SGHTA, FQGTGA. The DNA of the CDR3 is TGTGCCAGCAGCTTAGGGACAGGGCTACCCGGGGAGCTGTTTTTT. Translated: CASSLGTGLPGELFF.

This chain links TRBV27 with TRBJ2-7, with 9 bases matching TRBD1. Trimming at V came to 3 bases and at J to 6 bases, leaving 9 bases not matched to a gene. This CDR3 is built from 15 residues. Germline CDR1 reads MNHEY; CDR2 reads SMNVEV (reference sequence). CDR3 sequence (DNA): TGTGCCAGCAGTTTGGACAGGGGCTCACGCTCCGAGCAGTACTTC. Its protein product is CASSLDRGSRSEQYF.

The chain links TRBV5-1 to TRBJ2-1; TRBD2 agrees at 7 bases. CDR3 length: 14 residues. CDR1 and CDR2 (germline): SGHRS, YFSETQ. J lost 9 bases, V lost 5 bases, and 11 bases had no gene match. CDR3 loop: CASSTRQGGSEQFF. CDR3 in DNA: TGCGCCAGCAGTACAAGGCAGGGAGGGAGTGAGCAGTTCTTC. The entire variable domain, with the rest obtained from reference TRBV5-1 and TRBJ2-1, is as follows: KAGVTQTPRYLIKTRGQQVTLSCSPISGHRSVSWYQQTPGQGLQFLFEYFSETQRNKGNFPGRFSGRQFSNSRSEMNVSTLELGDSALYLCASSTRQGGSEQFFGPGTRLTVL.

This clone was counted only a few times. This chain links TRBV27 with TRBJ2-7, with TRBD2 matching 7 bases. This CDR3 contains 14 residues. V shed 3 bases, J shed 6 bases, and the junction held 8 bases outside the gene matches. The V gene's germline CDR1 is MNHEY and CDR2 SMNVEV (reference sequence). The chain's CDR3 is CASSFQLAKGEQYF. CDR3 sequence (DNA): TGTGCCAGCAGTTTCCAACTAGCGAAAGGCGAGCAGTACTTC.

This clone was observed a few times. V gene TRBV7-9 combines with J gene TRBJ1-1; 9 nucleotides line up with TRBD1. The V gene's germline CDR1 is SEHNR and CDR2 FQNEAQ (reference sequence). This CDR3 is 16 amino acids long. The V and J ends lost 1 base and 4 bases, in that order; junction bases with no gene match: 7. The CDR3 sequence is CASSLVLTGGITEAFF. The CDR3 region has the DNA TGTGCCAGCAGCTTAGTCCTTACAGGGGGCATCACTGAAGCTTTCTTT.

The rearrangement links TRBV18 to TRBJ1-3; a weak D match, TRBD1 (5 bases). The CDR3 is 14 residues long. The ends were cut back, 2 bases at V and 9 bases at J, with 14 bases in the middle. The germline CDR1 and CDR2 sequences are KGHSH and LQKENI. The CDR3: CASSPGAGGSTIYF. The CDR3 region has the DNA TGTGCCAGCTCACCAGGAGCCGGGGGATCCACCATATATTTT. Full variable domain (remainder filled in from reference TRBV18 and TRBJ1-3): NAGVMQNPRHLVRRRGQEARLRCSPMKGHSHVYWYRQLPEEGLKFMVYLQKENIIDESGMPKERFSAEFPKEGPSILRIQQVVRGDSAAYFCASSPGAGGSTIYFGEGSWLTVV.

The chain carries TRBV30 and TRBJ2-3, with 10 bases lining up with TRBD2. The junction had 6 bases not matched to a gene; V was cut back by 2 bases and J by 4 bases. The CDR3 extends over 15 amino acids. CDR1 and CDR2 (germline): GTSNPN, SVGIG (reference sequence). The CDR3 nucleotides read TGTGCCTGGAGTAACAGCGGGAGGGGGCCAGATACGCAGTATTTT. Protein: CAWSNSGRGPDTQYF.